This T cell receptor (beta chain) appears in the sequencing data of a study of cytomegalovirus exposure and HLA in healthy donors. At the level of the study: From about 179 million T cells, an earlier analysis saw 120 million or so unique TCR beta sequences.

The PCR was carried out with 60 Vbeta primers and 13 Jbeta primers. Some clones are missing from TCRdb's copy, which holds only in-frame ones; the method was immunoSEQ multiplex PCR. This table holds roughly 200,000 clones, approximately 82% found once. Points from the study as a whole: Researchers reported from a later analysis that most CMV-associated TCR beta chains appeared HLA-restricted. Reported performance of the classifier showed diagnosis of cytomegalovirus status with high specificity and sensitivity.

Turning to this clone: Antigen unknown.

Per the germline V gene, CDR1 is SQVTM and CDR2 is ANQGSEA. This CDR3 spans 13 amino acids. V gave up 3 bases and J gave up 0 bases, with 8 bases separating them. Sequencing used PBMCs. The chain is built from TRBV29-1 and TRBJ1-2, with D unresolved. The receptor was derived from a woman between 40 and 55 years old in good health and CMV-seronegative. The CDR3 here is CSVEGSPNYGYTF. DNA for the CDR3: TGCAGCGTTGAGGGCAGCCCTAACTATGGCTACACCTTC.